The 14 T cell receptor beta chains below were found in one sample sequenced in a study of metastatic and nonmetastatic thyroid tumors. Until they underwent thyroid surgery, no patient had received any treatment. TCRdb re-analyzed the PCR reads through MiXCR. This table has 20,000 or so clones, approximately 22% appearing once. The sample taken for sequencing was tumor tissue. Receptor source: a female donor with papillary thyroid cancer or a benign thyroid nodule (not recorded which). Some clones in this sample may be carry-over from other donors' samples.

The V call is TRBV18, the J call TRBJ2-3; TRBD2 matches at 11 bases. The CDR3 has 17 residues. V lost 6 bases and J lost 7; bases outside the gene matches: 15. Germline assignment: CDR1 KGHSH and CDR2 LQKENI. The CDR3 sequence is CASSLAGGTSRQHTQYF. The CDR3, as DNA: TGTGCCAGCTCGTTAGCGGGAGGGACCTCCCGCCAACATACGCAGTATTTT.

This clone was counted many times. This chain uses TRBV9 with TRBJ2-2; the D gene is possibly TRBD1 (5 bases). The CDR3 loop spans 14 amino acids. Germline assignment: CDR1 SGDLS and CDR2 YYNGEE. Between the trimmed V and J ends, which lost 1 base and 1 base, there was a span of 5 bases. Here the CDR3 DNA reads TGTGCCAGCAGCGTAACAGGGAACACCGGGGAGCTGTTTTTT. Protein product: CASSVTGNTGELFF.

This clone has at least ten counts. This chain links TRBV10-3 with TRBJ2-1; 7 bases are a match to TRBD1. Germline trimming cut 6 bases from V and 5 bases from J; bases unmatched to any gene: 1. The CDR3 length is 12 residues. Germline V gene lookup returns CDR1 ENHRY and CDR2 SYGVKD. The DNA of the CDR3 is TGTGCCATCAGGGGACAGAACAATGAGCAGTTCTTC. Residues: CAIRGQNNEQFF.

Ten or more counts support this clone. This sequence joins TRBV5-1 and TRBJ2-7; TRBD1 might be the D (6 bases). V lost 3 bases, J lost 1 base, and 8 bases lay in between. Germline CDR1 and CDR2: SGHRS and YFSETQ. There are 13 residues in the CDR3. CDR3 nucleotides: TGCGCCAGCAGCTCGGGACAATCCTACGAGCAGTACTTC. Encoded protein: CASSSGQSYEQYF.

The chain employs TRBV2 and TRBJ1-3; 7 bases align to TRBD1. The J segment lost 1 base and the V segment lost 6 bases, leaving 3 bases of the junction unmatched. Germline loops: CDR1 SNHLY, CDR2 FYNNEI. The CDR3 covers 14 residues. DNA of the CDR3: TGTGCCAGCAGCAGGGGGGCGTCTGGAAACACCATATATTTT. Translating it yields CASSRGASGNTIYF. Based on the CDR3 plus reference TRBV2 and TRBJ1-3, the full variable domain is EPEVTQTPSHQVTQMGQEVILRCVPISNHLYFYWYRQILGQKVEFLVSFYNNEISEKSEIFDDQFSVERPDGSNFTLKIRSTKLEDSAMYFCASSRGASGNTIYFGEGSWLTVV.

This chain links TRBV11-2 with TRBJ1-1; 7 nucleotides agree with TRBD1. The CDR3 is 14 residues long. V gave up 5 bases and J gave up 1 base; unmatched junction bases: 4. Germline V gene sequence: CDR1 SGHAT, CDR2 FQNNGV. For the CDR3, the DNA is TGTGCCAGCAGCACTTGGACAGGGAACACTGAAGCTTTCTTT. It encodes CASSTWTGNTEAFF. The full variable domain, completed using reference TRBV11-2 and TRBJ1-1, is EAGVAQSPRYKIIEKRQSVAFWCNPISGHATLYWYQQILGQGPKLLIQFQNNGVVDDSQLPKDRFSAERLKGVDSTLKIQPAKLEDSAVYLCASSTWTGNTEAFFGQGTRLTVV.

This clone was seen many times. The rearrangement joins TRBV4-2 to TRBJ2-3; 9 nucleotides align to TRBD1. This CDR3 is 20 amino acids long. J was trimmed by 4 bases and V by 4 bases; bases with no gene match: 21. Germline V gene lookup returns CDR1 LGHNA and CDR2 YNFKEQ. As DNA, the CDR3 is TGTGCCAGCAGCCCCCTATTTCCCCTTGGGGGGACAGGGATAGCAGATACGCAGTATTTT. It encodes CASSPLFPLGGTGIADTQYF.

This clone was detected many times. The J gene is TRBJ1-3, the V gene TRBV12-3 or TRBV12-4; no firm D call. CDR3 length: 13 amino acids. V was clipped by 10 bases and J by 4 bases, with 14 bases between them. The CDR3 DNA reads as TGTGCCACCGTCGCTAGCAGAGGAAACACCATATATTTT. This gives the protein CATVASRGNTIYF.

This clone is termed medium-sized (0.01 to 0.1%). The chain has TRBV6-2 or TRBV6-3 and TRBJ2-3; D gene unclear. Germline-derived CDR1 and CDR2 are MNHEY and SVGEGT. Trimming removed 2 bases from V and 0 bases from J, with 9 bases in between. The CDR3 has 15 amino acids. CDR3 region: CASSYRVSSTDTQYF. CDR3 nucleotides: TGTGCCAGCAGTTACCGGGTCAGTAGCACAGATACGCAGTATTTT.

The chain joins TRBV5-1 to TRBJ2-3; 8 nucleotides align to TRBD1. The CDR3 covers 15 residues. The junction had 6 bases not matched to a gene; V was cut back by 2 bases and J by 4 bases. The germline V gene encodes CDR1 SGHRS and CDR2 YFSETQ. The CDR3 DNA sequence: TGCGCCAGCAGCTTACAGGGGGTGGCGGCAGATACGCAGTATTTT. Encoded protein: CASSLQGVAADTQYF.

This clone was seen many times. The chain has TRBV3-1 and TRBJ2-3; 7 bases are a match to TRBD2. The CDR3 contains 14 residues. Germline CDR1 LGHDT, CDR2 YNNKEL (reference sequence). J was trimmed by 5 bases and V by 1 base; bases with no gene match: 3. For the CDR3, the DNA is TGTGCCAGCAGCCAAGGTAGCGGGCTAGATACGCAGTATTTT. This gives the protein CASSQGSGLDTQYF.

Only a few counts were recorded for this clone. The chain recombines TRBV6-4 with TRBJ2-3; 7 bases line up with TRBD2. The CDR3 runs to 13 residues. Germline V CDR1 and CDR2: MRHNA, SNTAGT. J lost 5 bases, V lost 3 bases, and 2 bases had no gene match. The CDR3 nucleotides read TGTGCCAGCAGTGAGCGGGAGCAAGATACGCAGTATTTT. It is translated as CASSEREQDTQYF.

This clone came up a few times. The J gene is TRBJ2-7, the V gene TRBV5-1; D is perhaps TRBD1 or TRBD2 (5 bases each). V lost 1 base, J lost 5 bases, and 7 bases lay in between. In germline, CDR1 is SGHRS, CDR2 YFSETQ. The CDR3 extends over 12 amino acids. CDR3 sequence: CASSLQGDEQYF. Here the CDR3 DNA reads TGCGCCAGCAGCTTGCAGGGAGACGAGCAGTACTTC. Full variable domain (outside the CDR3, taken from reference TRBV5-1 and TRBJ2-7): KAGVTQTPRYLIKTRGQQVTLSCSPISGHRSVSWYQQTPGQGLQFLFEYFSETQRNKGNFPGRFSGRQFSNSRSEMNVSTLELGDSALYLCASSLQGDEQYFGPGTRLTVT.

This clone was counted at least ten times. The rearrangement uses TRBV7-2 and TRBJ2-1; 7 nucleotides agree with TRBD2. V lost 5 bases, J lost 5 bases, and 12 bases stayed unmatched. The CDR3 is 16 amino acids. CDR1 and CDR2 (germline): SGHTA, FQGNSA. The CDR3 DNA sequence: TGTGCCAGCAGCCCCCATGGGCTAGCGGCGGACAATGAGCAGTTCTTC. Protein sequence: CASSPHGLAADNEQFF.